The 7 T cell receptor beta chains given below trace back to one sample, sequenced in a study of human T cells and chemical hapten exposure. Time point meaning: pre-sensitization, week 0. This sample's treatment: therapeutic diphenylcyclopropenone sensitization with weekly scalp DPC. TCRdb reprocessed the RACE reads with MiXCR, giving one entry per CDR3 protein. The sample lists tens of thousands of distinct CDR3 sequences; 8% to 11% were seen once. Here the sequenced sample was whole blood, taken in connection with sensitization to the hapten diphenylcyclopropenone (DPC). These receptors were collected from a man younger than 45 with alopecia areata. Some clones in this sample may be carry-over from other donors' samples.

The sample holds a few counts of this clonotype. This rearrangement joins TRBV29-1 to TRBJ2-3; no clear D. Trimming removed 2 bases from V and 6 bases from J, with 3 bases in between. CDR3 size: 10 residues. Germline V lookup: CDR1 SQVTM, CDR2 ANQGSEA. The CDR3 DNA sequence: TGCAGCGTTGAAAGGGATACGCAGTATTTT. Protein: CSVERDTQYF.

The V and J genes are TRBV19 and TRBJ1-2; D gene uncertain. Looked up from germline, CDR1 is LNHDA and CDR2 is SQIVND (reference sequence). This CDR3 is 13 amino acids long. The V gene lost 5 bases and the J gene lost 6 bases, with 13 bases spanning the gap. CDR3 in amino acids: CASSLLTADGYTF. The CDR3 bases are TGTGCCAGTAGTCTCCTGACGGCGGATGGCTACACCTTC. Variable domain in full (rest from reference TRBV19 and TRBJ1-2): DGGITQSPKYLFRKEGQNVTLSCEQNLNHDAMYWYRQDPGQGLRLIYYSQIVNDFQKGDIAEGYSVSREKKESFPLTVTSAQKNPTAFYLCASSLLTADGYTFGSGTRLTVV.

This clonotype was found a few times. This CDR3 is CASSQGIGTEDYEQYF. CDR3 nucleotides: TGCGCCAGCAGCCAAGGAATTGGAACAGAGGACTACGAGCAGTACTTC. The rearrangement uses TRBV4-1 and TRBJ2-7; D gene ambiguous. Looked up from germline, CDR1 is MGHRA and CDR2 is YSYEKL. Trimming took off 1 base at V and 3 bases at J, with 16 bases between the two ends. The CDR3 consists of 16 residues.

This clonotype was seen ten or more times. The V call is TRBV20-1, the J call TRBJ2-3, with TRBD2 matching over 9 bases. Germline V lookup: CDR1 DFQATT, CDR2 SNEGSKA (reference sequence). J gave up 12 bases and V 5 bases, and 15 bases lay outside the gene matches. The CDR3 has 14 residues. The CDR3 loop reads CSAQLALAGGLQYF. The CDR3 region has the DNA TGCAGTGCTCAGCTGGCTTTGGCGGGGGGGCTCCAGTATTTT.

The J gene is TRBJ2-7, the V gene TRBV6-1; D possibly matches TRBD1 or TRBD2 (5 bases each). This CDR3 has 14 residues. V lost 7 bases to trimming and J lost 3 bases, with 16 bases between them. CDR1 is MNHNS and CDR2 is SASEGT in the germline V gene. The CDR3 nucleotides read TGTGCCAGCAATAAGCCGGGACGGGACTACGAGCAGTACTTC. Its protein product is CASNKPGRDYEQYF.

This clonotype came up many times. The V call is TRBV6-5, the J call TRBJ2-1; 10 positions match TRBD2. Unmatched junction bases numbered 5, after V lost 5 bases and J lost 4 bases. The CDR3 sequence is 15 residues long. Germline V CDR1 and CDR2: MNHEY, SVGAGI. CDR3 sequence: CASSLTSGPYNEQFF. The CDR3 DNA reads TGTGCCAGCAGTCTGACTAGCGGGCCATACAATGAGCAGTTCTTC.

This chain links TRBV7-3 with TRBJ2-3; 14 bases match TRBD2. J was trimmed by 6 bases and V by 5 bases; bases with no gene match: 7. The CDR3 contains 16 residues. The V gene's germline CDR1 is SGHTA and CDR2 FQGTGA. CDR3: CASSLGLAGESDTQYF. DNA of the CDR3: TGTGCCAGCAGCCTGGGACTAGCGGGAGAGTCGGATACGCAGTATTTT. The full variable domain, with the rest looked up from reference TRBV7-3 and TRBJ2-3, is GAGVSQTPSNKVTEKGKYVELRCDPISGHTALYWYRQSLGQGPEFLIYFQGTGAADDSGLPNDRFFAVRPEGSVSTLKIQRTERGDSAVYLCASSLGLAGESDTQYFGPGTRLTVL.